What follows are 7 T cell receptor beta chains derived from one specimen sequenced in a study of shared clonotypes between healthy human individuals. Libraries were prepared by immunoSEQ multiplex PCR; TCRdb keeps only in-frame clonotypes and omits some of them. The profile covers about 2.1 million clones, with 93% appearing a single time and about 1.7% taken by the ten largest. Cells designated naive CD8 were CD45RO-negative and were positively selected for CCR7, with terminally differentiated effector memory CD45RA+ cells excluded. Sequencing was performed on naive CD8+ T cells from PBMCs. These receptors came from a man between 18 and 29 years old in good health. Some clones in this sample may be carry-over from other donors' samples.

This clone appeared once. This chain links TRBV6-5 with TRBJ2-3, with TRBD2 matching over 7 bases. V was pared by 2 bases and J by 2 bases, with 4 bases of the junction left unmatched. The CDR3 is 15 amino acids. Germline loops: CDR1 MNHEY, CDR2 SVGAGI. CDR3 bases: TGTGCCAGCAGTTACGCGGCGGGAGTCACAGATACGCAGTATTTT. Translated: CASSYAAGVTDTQYF.

This clone was seen once. The rearrangement joins TRBV7-9 to TRBJ2-7, with 7 positions matching TRBD1. This CDR3 comprises 15 residues. CDR1 is SEHNR and CDR2 is FQNEAQ in the germline V gene (reference sequence). V was pared by 5 bases and J by 0 bases, with 7 bases of the junction left unmatched. The CDR3 region is CASSDDRDPSYEQYF. The CDR3 DNA reads TGTGCCAGCAGCGATGACAGGGATCCCTCCTACGAGCAGTACTTC.

The chain is built from TRBV27 and TRBJ2-7, with 8 positions matching TRBD1. The V and J ends lost 6 bases and 0 bases, in that order; junction bases with no gene match: 4. CDR3 length equals 14 residues. In germline, CDR1 is MNHEY, CDR2 SMNVEV (reference sequence). In DNA form, the CDR3 reads TGTGCCAGCAGCCGGGACAGGAACTCCTACGAGCAGTACTTC. Residues: CASSRDRNSYEQYF.

The chain's CDR3 is CASHTGGFEAFF. As DNA, the CDR3 is TGTGCCAGTCACACAGGGGGGTTCGAAGCTTTCTTT. The V gene is TRBV19, the J gene TRBJ1-1; 8 bases agree with TRBD1. The CDR3 covers 12 residues. V gave up 8 bases and J gave up 8 bases; unmatched junction bases: 7. Germline V CDR1 and CDR2: LNHDA, SQIVND (reference sequence).

This chain connects TRBV13 to TRBJ1-4, with D unresolved. The CDR3 length is 15 residues. The V and J ends lost 6 bases and 1 base respectively, with 12 bases between them. Germline-derived CDR1 and CDR2 are PRHDT and FYEKMQ (reference sequence). CDR3 coding DNA: TGTGCCAGCAGTTCCACGGGGTTAACTAATGAAAAACTGTTTTTT. As protein: CASSSTGLTNEKLFF.

This chain uses TRBV5-1 with TRBJ2-7; 8 nucleotides match TRBD2. Looked up from germline, CDR1 is SGHRS and CDR2 is YFSETQ. With V trimmed by 4 bases and J by 2 bases, 8 bases remained unmatched. The CDR3 loop spans 15 amino acids. This chain's CDR3 is CASSQTLAGAYEQYF. The CDR3 nucleotides are TGCGCCAGCAGCCAGACCCTAGCGGGCGCCTACGAGCAGTACTTC.

The chain links TRBV7-9 to TRBJ2-3, with D possibly matching TRBD1 (5 bases). This CDR3 has 16 amino acids. Trimming pared 5 bases from V and 3 bases from J, leaving 18 bases between. CDR1 and CDR2 (germline): SEHNR, FQNEAQ (reference sequence). The CDR3 reads CASSPPVGVATDTQYF. CDR3 in DNA: TGTGCCAGCAGCCCACCGGTAGGGGTTGCGACAGATACGCAGTATTTT.